This T cell receptor beta chain was identified in a study of T cell repertoires in cytomegalovirus infection. Study background: Public TCR beta signatures provided an indication of both CMV infection and a matching HLA type.

TCRdb reanalysed the reads using MiXCR and keeps one entry per CDR3 protein. In the table there are 130,000 or so distinct CDR3 sequences, roughly 6% of which are singletons. This CDR3 is built from 15 residues. In germline, CDR1 is DFQATT, CDR2 SNEGSKA (reference sequence). J was trimmed by 1 base and V by 5 bases; bases with no gene match: 9. This clonotype has at least ten counts. Its antigen is still unknown. Findings and caveats of the study: The study found HLA-C-restricted CMV-specific TCR beta clonotypes dominating the ex vivo response. Adding up the frequency of public TCR beta families identified people who carried CMV plus the relevant HLA.

Sequenced: PBMCs. The V call is TRBV20-1, the J call TRBJ1-1; TRBD1 aligns across 8 bases. The receptor was isolated from a human donor in good health (CMV status not recorded). Some clones in this sample may be carry-over from other donors' samples. CDR3 DNA sequence: TGCAGTGCTTCGGGGCAGACAGGGGAGAACACTGAAGCTTTCTTT. Translation gives CSASGQTGENTEAFF.